Listed here are 27 T cell receptor beta chains from one sample, sequenced in a study of blood T cell repertoires in COVID-19. TCRdb's table, derived via immunoSEQ multiplex PCR, lists solely in-frame clones and lacks some. Of about 280,000 clones listed, roughly 80% are singletons. The sequenced material came from PBMCs or T cells enriched from blood (not recorded which). The source of these receptors is a man aged 40-50 years who had been exposed to COVID-19.

The J gene is TRBJ2-2, the V gene TRBV18; D ambiguous. V was cut by 2 bases and J by 4 bases, with 5 bases left in between. CDR1 KGHSH and CDR2 LQKENI come from the germline V gene. This CDR3 contains 13 residues. The CDR3: CASSPDITGELFF. CDR3 sequence (DNA): TGTGCCAGCTCACCAGACATCACCGGGGAGCTGTTTTTT.

The chain joins TRBV25-1 to TRBJ2-7, with D tentatively TRBD2 (5 bases). The CDR3 length is 11 residues. The germline V and J ends were trimmed by 9 bases and 2 bases, with 8 bases remaining between them. Germline V gene sequence: CDR1 MGHDK, CDR2 SYGVNS. CDR3 nucleotide sequence: TGTGCCAGTCGGGGTACCTACGAGCAGTACTTC. This encodes CASRGTYEQYF.

The gene calls are TRBV3-1 (or the pseudogene TRBV3-2) and TRBJ1-5; D gene ambiguous. V shed 7 bases and J shed 7 bases, with 8 bases lying between them. Germline-derived CDR1 and CDR2 are LGHDT and YNNKEL (reference sequence). This CDR3 has 11 amino acids. The CDR3 DNA reads TGTGCCAGCAACAGTAGGCAGCCCCAGCATTTT. It codes for CASNSRQPQHF.

This chain's CDR3 is CASSFGRQEAFF. The CDR3 DNA is TGTGCCAGCAGCTTTGGTAGACAGGAAGCTTTCTTT. The gene calls are TRBV11-3 and TRBJ1-1, with D tentatively TRBD1 (5 bases). V was trimmed by 3 bases and J by 8 bases, leaving 10 bases between them. The CDR3 covers 12 residues. Germline V gene data show CDR1 as SGHNT and CDR2 as YENEEA.

The chain joins TRBV14 to TRBJ1-2; D is uncertain. V was cut by 5 bases and J by 3 bases, with 7 bases left in between. CDR3 size: 12 residues. Germline V gene lookup returns CDR1 SGHDN and CDR2 FVKESK. The CDR3 protein is CASSGEDYGYTF. The CDR3 bases are TGTGCCAGCAGCGGGGAGGACTATGGCTACACCTTC. Drawing the rest from reference TRBV14 and TRBJ1-2, the complete variable domain is EAGVTQFPSHSVIEKGQTVTLRCDPISGHDNLYWYRRVMGKEIKFLLHFVKESKQDESGMPNNRFLAERTGGTYSTLKVQPAELEDSGVYFCASSGEDYGYTFGSGTRLTVV.

The chain recombines TRBV6-5 with TRBJ2-7; 9 nucleotides align to TRBD1. The CDR3 consists of 15 residues. The germline V gene has CDR1 MNHEY and CDR2 SVGAGI. V gave up 4 bases and J gave up 2 bases; unmatched junction bases: 6. CDR3 in amino acids: CASSSQGALPYEQYF. Here the CDR3 DNA reads TGTGCCAGCAGTTCACAGGGGGCGCTCCCCTACGAGCAGTACTTC.

This chain joins TRBV24-1 and TRBJ1-5; D call uncertain. V dropped 1 base and J dropped 0 bases, with 21 bases sitting between them. The CDR3 sequence is 20 residues long. CDR1 is KGHDR and CDR2 is SFDVKD in the germline V gene. The CDR3 DNA reads TGTGCCACCAGTGATTTTAGCCCGGCCAAAGGCCCTTATAGCAATCAGCCCCAGCATTTT. This codes for CATSDFSPAKGPYSNQPQHF.

The chain employs TRBV7-2 and TRBJ1-6; 9 bases match TRBD1. The CDR3 totals 17 residues. J gave up 10 bases and V 1 base, and 11 bases lay outside the gene matches. CDR1 SGHTA and CDR2 FQGNSA come from the germline V gene. The CDR3 DNA reads as TGTGCCAGCAGCTTAGGTTACAGGGGGCTATACGGATCACCCCTCCACTTT. Encoded protein: CASSLGYRGLYGSPLHF.

V and J are TRBV27 and TRBJ2-2; 7 nucleotides agree with TRBD1. The CDR3 has 16 residues. The V gene end was trimmed by 7 bases and the J gene end by 0 bases; junction bases not matched to a gene: 8. Germline loops: CDR1 MNHEY, CDR2 SMNVEV (reference sequence). DNA of the CDR3: TGTGCCAGCATCCACTCGACAGGGACGAACACCGGGGAGCTGTTTTTT. Protein sequence: CASIHSTGTNTGELFF.

V is TRBV4-1 and J is TRBJ2-1; 12 nucleotides align to TRBD2. J gave up 9 bases and V 5 bases, and 11 bases lay outside the gene matches. In germline, CDR1 is MGHRA, CDR2 YSYEKL. CDR3 length equals 16 residues. CDR3 sequence: CASSNPTGTSGFEQFF. CDR3 coding DNA: TGCGCCAGCAGCAATCCTACTGGGACTAGCGGGTTTGAGCAGTTCTTC.

In this sample, this clone turned up once. This chain joins TRBV19 and TRBJ2-2; TRBD1 matches at 9 bases. This CDR3 region has 16 residues. V lost 3 bases and J lost 6; bases outside the gene matches: 8. Germline loops: CDR1 LNHDA, CDR2 SQIVND (reference sequence). CDR3: CASSMRWGQGSGELFF. In DNA, the CDR3 is TGTGCCAGTAGTATGCGGTGGGGACAGGGATCCGGGGAGCTGTTTTTT.

The chain is built from TRBV5-4 and TRBJ2-7, with D possibly TRBD2 on 6 matching bases. Trimming removed 4 bases from V and 5 bases from J, with 19 bases in between. Per the germline V gene, CDR1 is SGHNT and CDR2 is YYREEE (reference sequence). This CDR3 has 15 amino acids. As DNA, the CDR3 is TGTGCCAGCAGCGTAGGAGGGCAGGGATCTCACGAGCAGTACTTC. Its protein product is CASSVGGQGSHEQYF.

The rearrangement uses TRBV7-2 and TRBJ1-2, with D uncertain. Trimming stripped 10 bases from V and 4 bases from J, with 13 bases between. This CDR3 comprises 12 residues. The germline V gene has CDR1 SGHTA and CDR2 FQGNSA. CDR3 sequence reads: CAKPQATYGYTF. For the CDR3, the DNA is TGTGCCAAACCCCAGGCTACCTATGGCTACACCTTC.

The J gene is TRBJ2-5, the V gene TRBV29-1; weak D call: TRBD2 (6 bases). With 7 bases removed from V and 2 bases from J, the gap between germline ends came to 17 bases. Germline V gene lookup returns CDR1 SQVTM and CDR2 ANQGSEA. The CDR3 spans 14 residues. CDR3 sequence: CSADPAGSQETQYF. The CDR3 DNA follows: TGCAGCGCCGACCCGGCCGGGAGTCAAGAGACCCAGTACTTC.

This sequence joins TRBV10-2 and TRBJ1-2; D ambiguous. This CDR3 is built from 13 residues. The V end lost 0 bases, the J end lost 5 bases, and 7 bases lay between the germline ends. Germline lookup yields CDR1 WSHSY and CDR2 SAAADI. This CDR3 is CASSESTGYGYTF. DNA of the CDR3: TGCGCCAGCAGTGAGTCGACGGGGTATGGCTACACCTTC.

J is TRBJ2-1 and V is TRBV7-8; a possible D gene is TRBD1 (5 bases). V shed 4 bases and J shed 0 bases, with 19 bases lying between them. The CDR3 contains 18 residues. Germline CDR1 SGHVS, CDR2 FQNEAQ. The CDR3, as DNA: TGTGCCAGCAGCTCCTCGGGCCTCAGCAGGGTCTCCTACAATGAGCAGTTCTTC. It yields the protein CASSSSGLSRVSYNEQFF.

CDR3 sequence (DNA): TGTGCCAGCAGCATTGGTCTAATCTATGGCTACACCTTC. Translation gives CASSIGLIYGYTF. This rearrangement joins TRBV12-3 or TRBV12-4 to TRBJ1-2; D remains unclear. The V and J ends lost 6 bases and 4 bases respectively, with 12 bases between them. CDR3 length: 13 residues.

V usage is TRBV19 and J usage is TRBJ1-3; TRBD1 is a possible D gene (5 bases). V was trimmed by 7 bases and J by 0 bases, leaving 13 bases between them. The germline CDR1 and CDR2 sequences are LNHDA and SQIVND (reference sequence). CDR3 length: 15 amino acids. The CDR3 is CASTRTMSSGNTIYF. CDR3 DNA sequence: TGTGCCAGTACCCGGACAATGTCCTCTGGAAACACCATATATTTT.

The CDR3 nucleotides read TGCAGTGCTAGTGGAGTCTACGAGCAGTACTTC. It is translated as CSASGVYEQYF. The rearrangement joins TRBV20-1 to TRBJ2-7; D not certain. The CDR3 sequence is 11 residues long. Trimming cost V 3 bases and J 3 bases, with 6 bases left between them. Germline V lookup: CDR1 DFQATT, CDR2 SNEGSKA (reference sequence).

This chain joins TRBV21-1 and TRBJ1-2; the table's D gene call, TRBD1, was not cross checked with the DNA. TRBV21-1 corresponds to a pseudogene. This CDR3 comprises 14 residues. The CDR3 is CASTTGTGYFGYTF. CDR3 DNA: TGTGCCAGCACTACCGGGACAGGGTATTTTGGCTACACCTTC.

Only one count was recorded for this clone. The rearrangement uses TRBV2 and TRBJ2-1, with D possibly TRBD2 on 7 matching bases. Deletions cut 2 bases from V and 9 bases from J, with 17 bases between. Germline-derived CDR1 and CDR2 are SNHLY and FYNNEI. This CDR3 is 15 amino acids long. The CDR3 loop is CASSELWTRGGEQFF. In DNA form, the CDR3 reads TGTGCCAGCAGTGAACTCTGGACGAGGGGGGGTGAGCAGTTCTTC. The full variable domain, completed using reference TRBV2 and TRBJ2-1, is EPEVTQTPSHQVTQMGQEVILRCVPISNHLYFYWYRQILGQKVEFLVSFYNNEISEKSEIFDDQFSVERPDGSNFTLKIRSTKLEDSAMYFCASSELWTRGGEQFFGPGTRLTVL.

The chain recombines TRBV10-3 with TRBJ2-1; TRBD1 agrees at 7 bases. This CDR3 is 12 amino acids long. Germline values: CDR1 ENHRY, CDR2 SYGVKD. Germline trimming cut 8 bases from V and 4 bases from J; bases unmatched to any gene: 2. This chain's CDR3 is CAIGTDYNEQFF. The CDR3 DNA sequence: TGTGCCATCGGGACAGATTACAATGAGCAGTTCTTC.

This chain links TRBV6-5 with TRBJ1-4; D gene ambiguous. The length of the CDR3 is 14 residues. CDR1 is MNHEY and CDR2 is SVGAGI in the germline V gene. Trimming removed 7 bases from V and 0 bases from J, with 9 bases in between. The CDR3 nucleotides read TGTGCCAGCATTAGATCCCCAACTAATGAAAAACTGTTTTTT. It translates to CASIRSPTNEKLFF.

The chain couples TRBV5-1 to TRBJ2-2; the D gene is possibly TRBD1 (6 bases). The V gene lost 4 bases and the J gene lost 3 bases, with 16 bases spanning the gap. The CDR3 has 16 amino acids. Germline assignment: CDR1 SGHRS and CDR2 YFSETQ. The CDR3 sequence: CASSPRTEVHTGELFF. CDR3 sequence (DNA): TGCGCCAGCAGCCCTCGGACAGAAGTCCACACCGGGGAGCTGTTTTTT.

The chain carries TRBV11-3 and TRBJ1-6, with a tentative D call TRBD1 (5 bases). The germline V and J ends were trimmed by 0 bases and 8 bases, with 17 bases remaining between them. CDR3 length: 17 residues. The germline gives CDR1 SGHNT, CDR2 YENEEA. This chain's CDR3 is CASSLEGWGGEDSPLHF. The CDR3 bases are TGTGCCAGCAGCTTAGAAGGGTGGGGGGGAGAAGATTCACCCCTCCACTTT.

The J gene is TRBJ2-1, the V gene TRBV25-1; TRBD2 agrees at 12 bases. The CDR3 extends over 15 amino acids. Germline trimming cut 2 bases from V and 12 bases from J; bases unmatched to any gene: 8. Germline values: CDR1 MGHDK, CDR2 SYGVNS. The CDR3 coding sequence is TGTGCCAGCAGTGAACGGACTAGCGGGACCATTGGGCAGTTCTTC. Its protein is CASSERTSGTIGQFF.

This clone was detected only a few times. The chain links TRBV2 to TRBJ2-2, with 7 nucleotides matching TRBD1. The CDR3 runs 17 residues. V trimming: 4 bases; J trimming: 5 bases; junction bases outside the gene matches: 13. CDR1 is SNHLY and CDR2 is FYNNEI in the germline V gene. CDR3 coding DNA: TGTGCCAGCAGTGGCCCCTCCCAGGGGGAATGGACCGGGGAGCTGTTTTTT. Amino acid sequence: CASSGPSQGEWTGELFF. The variable domain in full, completed from reference TRBV2 and TRBJ2-2, reads EPEVTQTPSHQVTQMGQEVILRCVPISNHLYFYWYRQILGQKVEFLVSFYNNEISEKSEIFDDQFSVERPDGSNFTLKIRSTKLEDSAMYFCASSGPSQGEWTGELFFGEGSRLTVL.